These 2 T cell receptor beta chains came from one sample sequenced in a study of cytomegalovirus exposure and HLA in healthy donors. The primer mix had 60 Vbeta and 13 Jbeta primers. The assay was immunoSEQ multiplex PCR, and TCRdb's table has in-frame clones only and misses some. Of under 130,000 clones listed, around 80% are singletons. What was sequenced was PBMCs. The receptors shown here come from a female donor in good health and CMV-seropositive.

This clone was recorded a few times. One end of the junction does not line up with germline, which may come from a read error. The chain combines TRBV25-1 with TRBJ2-1, with 8 positions matching TRBD2. Germline values: CDR1 MGHDK, CDR2 SYGVNS. This CDR3 is built from 16 residues. Here the CDR3 DNA reads TGTGCCAGCAGTGAATCTGGGACTAGGGAGTACAAGGAGCAGTTCTTC. Its protein is CASSESGTREYKEQFF.

The chain is built from TRBV6-1 and TRBJ2-7, with TRBD1 matching over 9 bases. The CDR3 spans 15 residues. Germline V gives CDR1 MNHNS, CDR2 SASEGT. V was pared by 9 bases and J by 4 bases, with 13 bases of the junction left unmatched. The CDR3 region is CASRADRGRGYEQYF. Written as DNA, the CDR3 is TGTGCCAGTAGAGCAGACAGGGGGAGAGGATACGAGCAGTACTTC.